These 26 T cell receptor beta chains were sequenced from one sample in a study of cytomegalovirus exposure and HLA in healthy donors. The study ran its PCR with 60 Vbeta and 13 Jbeta primers. Sequencing used immunoSEQ multiplex PCR; TCRdb keeps in-frame clones, though not all of them. The table shows 100,000 to 150,000 clones, with about 78% occurring only once. Sequences were obtained from PBMCs. The receptors stem from a man between 25 and 39 years old in good health and CMV-seronegative.

The gene calls are TRBV27 and TRBJ2-1, with D unresolved. CDR1 MNHEY and CDR2 SMNVEV come from the germline V gene (reference sequence). The CDR3 sequence is 13 residues long. The V gene lost 2 bases and the J gene lost 7 bases, with 9 bases spanning the gap. The CDR3 region is CASSLSRQNEQFF. The CDR3, as DNA: TGTGCCAGCAGTTTAAGCCGTCAAAATGAGCAGTTCTTC.

J is TRBJ1-2 and V is TRBV5-1, with TRBD1 matching over 7 bases. The length of the CDR3 is 18 residues. The trim removed 0 bases at V and 5 bases at J, leaving 16 bases unmatched. Germline V gives CDR1 SGHRS, CDR2 YFSETQ. This CDR3 reads CASSLAAAGGNGNYGYTF. CDR3 nucleotides: TGCGCCAGCAGCTTGGCCGCCGCAGGGGGGAATGGGAATTATGGCTACACCTTC.

This clone appeared a single time. The chain combines TRBV28 with TRBJ2-5; TRBD1 is a possible D gene (5 bases). Germline loops: CDR1 MDHEN, CDR2 SYDVKM. The ends were cut back, 5 bases at V and 5 bases at J, with 15 bases in the middle. The CDR3 has 14 residues. This CDR3 is CASSKGLPDETQYF. Here the CDR3 DNA reads TGTGCCAGCAGTAAGGGGCTCCCAGATGAGACCCAGTACTTC. Filled out from reference TRBV28 and TRBJ2-5, the complete variable domain reads DVKVTQSSRYLVKRTGEKVFLECVQDMDHENMFWYRQDPGLGLRLIYFSYDVKMKEKGDIPEGYSVSREKKERFSLILESASTNQTSMYLCASSKGLPDETQYFGPGTRLLVL.

This clone is a singleton in its sample. The J gene is TRBJ2-3, the V gene TRBV5-4, with 11 nucleotides matching TRBD1. In germline, CDR1 is SGHNT, CDR2 YYREEE (reference sequence). The CDR3 extends over 16 amino acids. V lost 3 bases, J lost 6 bases, and 9 bases stayed unmatched. CDR3 region: CASSSGQGASLDTQYF. The CDR3 DNA reads TGTGCCAGCAGCTCTGGACAGGGGGCATCATTGGATACGCAGTATTTT.

This chain links TRBV19 with TRBJ1-5; 10 bases line up with TRBD1. Germline V gene sequence: CDR1 LNHDA, CDR2 SQIVND (reference sequence). The J segment lost 5 bases and the V segment lost 10 bases, leaving 5 bases of the junction unmatched. The CDR3 totals 13 residues. The CDR3 DNA sequence: TGTGCCACCGGGACAGGGGCGTATCAGCCCCAGCATTTT. This codes for CATGTGAYQPQHF.

The chain joins TRBV10-2 to TRBJ2-7; no definite D call. Trimming pared 8 bases from V and 6 bases from J, leaving 5 bases between. The germline V gene encodes CDR1 WSHSY and CDR2 SAAADI. This CDR3 has 9 amino acids. The CDR3 region is CASGSEQYF. CDR3 sequence (DNA): TGCGCCAGCGGCTCCGAGCAGTACTTC.

The sample holds a few counts of this clone. This chain uses TRBV27 with TRBJ2-3, with TRBD1 as a possible D gene (6 bases). Trimming removed 5 bases at V and 1 base at J, with 7 bases between. CDR3 length: 13 amino acids. From germline, CDR1 is MNHEY and CDR2 SMNVEV (reference sequence). CDR3 region: CASSRTGTDTQYF. The CDR3 bases are TGTGCCAGCAGTAGGACAGGCACAGATACGCAGTATTTT.

This sequence joins TRBV4-1 and TRBJ1-5, with 7 bases identical to TRBD1. The trim removed 4 bases at V and 12 bases at J, leaving 9 bases unmatched. The CDR3 consists of 13 residues. Germline V lookup: CDR1 MGHRA, CDR2 YSYEKL. The CDR3 protein is CASSPGQQRNQHF. The CDR3 DNA follows: TGCGCCAGCAGCCCGGGACAGCAGAGGAACCAGCATTTT.

The chain is built from TRBV7-9 and TRBJ1-5; D uncertain. The CDR3 spans 13 residues. CDR1 SEHNR and CDR2 FQNEAQ come from the germline V gene (reference sequence). V lost 4 bases, J lost 5 bases, and 9 bases lay in between. The CDR3 nucleotides are TGTGCCAGCAGCTCTGGCGGCTATCAGCCCCAGCATTTT. Translated, it gives CASSSGGYQPQHF.

The chain couples TRBV6-5 to TRBJ1-6; 8 bases fit TRBD1. The V segment lost 0 bases and the J segment 2 bases; nucleotides outside the gene matches: 0. Germline-derived CDR1 and CDR2 are MNHEY and SVGAGI. The CDR3 runs 16 residues. CDR3 sequence (DNA): TGTGCCAGCAGTTACTCACAGGGGGCCTATAATTCACCCCTCCACTTT. The encoded protein is CASSYSQGAYNSPLHF.

A few counts support this clone. Within the sample, other DNA sequences also encode this same CDR3. The chain carries TRBV2 and TRBJ2-5; no reliable D call. The CDR3 covers 13 residues. From germline, CDR1 is SNHLY and CDR2 FYNNEI. Trimming left V 1 base short and J 5 bases short, with 8 bases between. The CDR3 region has the DNA TGTGCCAGCAGTGAAGAGAGATGGGAGACCCAGTACTTC. This sequence encodes CASSEERWETQYF.

J is TRBJ2-5 and V is TRBV28; D uncertain. CDR1 and CDR2 (germline): MDHEN, SYDVKM. This CDR3 region has 15 residues. V lost 3 bases and J 1 base, leaving 12 bases between the germline ends. CDR3 nucleotide sequence: TGTGCCAGCAGTTTCGGCTCAGGTCCCCAAGAGACCCAGTACTTC. Translated, it gives CASSFGSGPQETQYF.

The chain carries TRBV2 and TRBJ2-7; TRBD1 agrees at 9 bases. V lost 1 base, J lost 2 bases, and 15 bases stayed unmatched. Germline V gene lookup returns CDR1 SNHLY and CDR2 FYNNEI. The CDR3 is 19 residues long. CDR3 coding DNA: TGTGCCAGCAGTGAAGAGGGCCTTAGCGAGGACAGGGGCACCTACGAGCAGTACTTC. Amino acid sequence: CASSEEGLSEDRGTYEQYF.

The rearrangement uses TRBV7-6 and TRBJ2-7, with 8 bases aligning to TRBD2. V lost 1 base, J lost 7 bases, and 3 bases stayed unmatched. The CDR3 spans 13 residues. CDR1 is SGHVS and CDR2 is FNYEAQ in the germline V gene. The CDR3 is CASSLVASGEQYF. The DNA of the CDR3 is TGTGCCAGCAGCTTAGTTGCTAGCGGGGAGCAGTACTTC.

The V gene is TRBV18, the J gene TRBJ2-7; possible D gene TRBD2, 5 bases. The length of the CDR3 is 16 residues. Trimming cost V 2 bases and J 0 bases, with 14 bases left between them. Germline V CDR1 and CDR2: KGHSH, LQKENI. In DNA, the CDR3 is TGTGCCAGCTCACCAATCGCCACGGGATTCTCCTACGAGCAGTACTTC. Translation: CASSPIATGFSYEQYF.

This sequence joins TRBV10-1 and TRBJ2-3, with 10 bases that match TRBD2. J gave up 5 bases and V 5 bases, and 25 bases lay outside the gene matches. The CDR3 has 21 amino acids. Germline CDR1 WNHNN, CDR2 SYGVQD (reference sequence). The CDR3 is CASSYSERGARASGGKDTQYF. CDR3 DNA sequence: TGCGCCAGCAGTTACTCTGAGAGGGGGGCGAGGGCTAGCGGGGGTAAAGATACGCAGTATTTT.

The chain recombines TRBV5-1 with TRBJ2-5, with 7 bases matching TRBD1. V trimming: 2 bases; J trimming: 5 bases; junction bases outside the gene matches: 12. CDR1 is SGHRS, CDR2 YFSETQ, per germline. The CDR3 has 16 amino acids. The CDR3 sequence is CASSLRGEGGRETQYF. In DNA, the CDR3 is TGCGCCAGCAGCTTAAGAGGAGAAGGGGGCCGGGAGACCCAGTACTTC.

The rearrangement uses TRBV15 and TRBJ1-2; 10 bases agree with TRBD1. Germline V CDR1 and CDR2: LNHNV, YYDKDF (reference sequence). V lost 5 bases and J lost 4; bases outside the gene matches: 4. The CDR3 contains 14 residues. CDR3 in DNA: TGTGCCACCAGCCGGGACAGGGGATTCTATGGCTACACCTTC. Translating it yields CATSRDRGFYGYTF.

The CDR3: CASSEGASEPYNEQFF. In nucleotides, the CDR3 is TGTGCCAGCAGTGAAGGGGCTAGCGAACCCTACAATGAGCAGTTCTTC. The rearrangement joins TRBV6-1 to TRBJ2-1, with D possibly being TRBD2 (6 bases). Germline-derived CDR1 and CDR2 are MNHNS and SASEGT. The CDR3 consists of 16 residues. The V end was cut by 1 base, the J end by 2 bases, with 12 bases between.

The chain combines TRBV7-6 with TRBJ2-3; D perhaps matches TRBD2 (6 bases). This CDR3 contains 15 residues. Trimming left V 0 bases short and J 0 bases short, with 7 bases between. CDR1 and CDR2 from the germline V gene are SGHVS and FNYEAQ. Written as DNA, the CDR3 is TGTGCCAGCAGCTTAGCGGGGGGTAGCACAGATACGCAGTATTTT. The encoded protein is CASSLAGGSTDTQYF.

The J gene is TRBJ2-6, the V gene TRBV28; tentatively, D is TRBD1 (5 bases). In germline, CDR1 is MDHEN, CDR2 SYDVKM. The CDR3 runs to 13 residues. The ends were cut back, 11 bases at V and 0 bases at J, with 8 bases in the middle. The CDR3 is CAYRSSGANVLTF. For the CDR3, the DNA is TGTGCCTACAGGAGCTCTGGGGCCAACGTCCTGACTTTC.

This sequence joins TRBV7-9 and TRBJ1-6, with a possible D match to TRBD1 (5 bases). The CDR3 loop spans 13 amino acids. V lost 1 base and J 8 bases, leaving 6 bases between the germline ends. Looked up from germline, CDR1 is SEHNR and CDR2 is FQNEAQ (reference sequence). The CDR3 protein is CASSLEGDSPLHF. In DNA, the CDR3 is TGTGCCAGCAGCTTAGAAGGGGATTCACCCCTCCACTTT. The full variable domain, completed using reference TRBV7-9 and TRBJ1-6, is DTGVSQNPRHKITKRGQNVTFRCDPISEHNRLYWYRQTLGQGPEFLTYFQNEAQLEKSRLLSDRFSAERPKGSFSTLEIQRTEQGDSAMYLCASSLEGDSPLHFGNGTRLTVT.

The table lists this clone with a few counts. The rearrangement uses TRBV11-2 and TRBJ2-3, with D perhaps matching TRBD2 (5 bases). The V gene's germline CDR1 is SGHAT and CDR2 FQNNGV. There are 17 residues in the CDR3. V lost 1 base, J lost 4 bases, and 18 bases lay in between. This chain's CDR3 is CASSLGIRLAGSDTQYF. In nucleotides, the CDR3 is TGTGCCAGCAGCTTAGGAATTAGGCTAGCTGGATCAGATACGCAGTATTTT.

This chain links TRBV11-3 with TRBJ2-1; 9 bases match TRBD1. Trimming cost V 3 bases and J 2 bases; bases outside gene matches: 2. This CDR3 has 15 amino acids. In germline, CDR1 is SGHNT, CDR2 YENEEA. The CDR3 DNA reads TGTGCCAGCAGCTTCACAGGGGGCGCCTACAATGAGCAGTTCTTC. Amino acid sequence: CASSFTGGAYNEQFF.

The chain employs TRBV4-2 and TRBJ1-1; D is possibly TRBD1 (5 bases). The CDR3 sequence is 16 residues long. Germline-derived CDR1 and CDR2 are LGHNA and YNFKEQ. The germline V and J ends were trimmed by 0 bases and 5 bases, with 16 bases remaining between them. CDR3 nucleotide sequence: TGTGCCAGCAGCCAAGATCGGGCGGGGGTCGAGACTGAAGCTTTCTTT. This translates into CASSQDRAGVETEAFF.

This clone was picked up a small number of times. V usage is TRBV6-5 and J usage is TRBJ1-6; D is perhaps TRBD1 (5 bases). Per germline, CDR1 MNHEY and CDR2 SVGAGI. This CDR3 comprises 16 residues. V was shortened by 0 bases and J by 10 bases, with 16 bases between the two germline ends. The CDR3 coding sequence is TGTGCCAGCAGTTACTCGAGGACCGGGGGAGGCTCACCCCTCCACTTT. Translating it yields CASSYSRTGGGSPLHF.